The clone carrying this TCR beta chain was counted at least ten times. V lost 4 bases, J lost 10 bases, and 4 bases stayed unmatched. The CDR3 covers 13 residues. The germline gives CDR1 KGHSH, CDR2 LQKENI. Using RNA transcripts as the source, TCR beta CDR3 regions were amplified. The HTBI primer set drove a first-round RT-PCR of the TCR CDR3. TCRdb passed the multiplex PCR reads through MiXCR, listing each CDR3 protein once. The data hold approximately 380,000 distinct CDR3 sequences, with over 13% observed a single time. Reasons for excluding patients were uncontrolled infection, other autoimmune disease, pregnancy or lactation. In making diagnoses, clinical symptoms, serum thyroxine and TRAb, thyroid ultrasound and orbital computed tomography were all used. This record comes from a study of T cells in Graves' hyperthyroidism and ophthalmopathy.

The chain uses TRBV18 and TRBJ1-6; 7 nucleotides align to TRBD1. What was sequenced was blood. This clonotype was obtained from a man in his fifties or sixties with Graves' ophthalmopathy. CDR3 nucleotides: TGTGCCAGCTCACAGGGGGCGAGGTCACCCCTCCACTTT. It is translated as CASSQGARSPLHF. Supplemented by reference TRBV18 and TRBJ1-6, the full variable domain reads NAGVMQNPRHLVRRRGQEARLRCSPMKGHSHVYWYRQLPEEGLKFMVYLQKENIIDESGMPKERFSAEFPKEGPSILRIQQVVRGDSAAYFCASSQGARSPLHFGNGTRLTVT.